This T cell receptor beta chain is from a study of metastatic and nonmetastatic thyroid tumors. At the level of the study: Across peripheral blood and tumor or nodule tissue samples taken from malignant and benign thyroid patients, the repertoires were compared with one another.

Points from the study as a whole: In blood and tumor, TCR beta diversity was reportedly significantly higher in malignant thyroid tumors than in benign nodules.

Remarks on this clone: The antigen is undetermined.

CDR3 length equals 13 residues. With 0 bases removed from V and 11 bases from J, the gap between germline ends came to 8 bases. Germline V gene lookup returns CDR1 MRHNA and CDR2 SNTAGT. Methods used by the authors: CDR3 differences across clinicopathological groups were used to build a distant-metastasis classifier for papillary thyroid cancer. MiXCR re-clonotyped the PCR reads for TCRdb. V and J calls and clone size were set by TCRdb, not the authors. Among about 28,000 clones, 20% to 25% were seen once, and the ten largest hold around two fifths. Ahead of thyroid surgery, no patient had received treatment of any kind.

This sequence was found in a female donor with papillary thyroid cancer or a benign thyroid nodule (not recorded which). Some clones in this sample may be carry-over from other donors' samples. Sequencing was performed on blood. This rearrangement joins TRBV6-4 to TRBJ1-6; D is ambiguous. CDR3 nucleotides: TGTGCCAGCAGTGACTCTACCGGGGCACCCCTCCACTTT. This encodes CASSDSTGAPLHF.